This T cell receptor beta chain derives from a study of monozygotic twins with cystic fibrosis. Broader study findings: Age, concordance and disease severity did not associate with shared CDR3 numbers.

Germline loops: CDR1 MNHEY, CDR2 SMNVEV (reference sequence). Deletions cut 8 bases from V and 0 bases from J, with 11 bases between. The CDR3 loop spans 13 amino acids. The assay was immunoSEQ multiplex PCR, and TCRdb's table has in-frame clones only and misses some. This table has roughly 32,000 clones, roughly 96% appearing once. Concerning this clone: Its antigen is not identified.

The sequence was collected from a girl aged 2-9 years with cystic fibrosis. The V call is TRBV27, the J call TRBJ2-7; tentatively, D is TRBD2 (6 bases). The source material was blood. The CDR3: CASRGTLSYEQYF. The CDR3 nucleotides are TGTGCCAGCCGGGGGACCCTCTCCTACGAGCAGTACTTC.